This T cell receptor beta chain was obtained from a study of blood T cell repertoires in COVID-19. Germline CDR1 reads SGHVS; CDR2 reads FNYEAQ. The CDR3 sequence is 13 residues long. V lost 5 bases to trimming and J lost 12 bases, with 16 bases between them. Clones were sequenced by immunoSEQ multiplex PCR, and TCRdb holds only the in-frame ones, with some missing. The sample has about 83,000 clones; 87% are singletons. The chain joins TRBV7-6 to TRBJ1-4; weak D call: TRBD1 (5 bases). The sequence was obtained from a woman between 50 and 59 years old with active or convalescent COVID-19. Specimen: peripheral blood. The CDR3 spells CASSPSGRVELFF. The CDR3 DNA sequence: TGTGCCAGCAGCCCAAGTGGCAGGGTGGAACTGTTTTTT.